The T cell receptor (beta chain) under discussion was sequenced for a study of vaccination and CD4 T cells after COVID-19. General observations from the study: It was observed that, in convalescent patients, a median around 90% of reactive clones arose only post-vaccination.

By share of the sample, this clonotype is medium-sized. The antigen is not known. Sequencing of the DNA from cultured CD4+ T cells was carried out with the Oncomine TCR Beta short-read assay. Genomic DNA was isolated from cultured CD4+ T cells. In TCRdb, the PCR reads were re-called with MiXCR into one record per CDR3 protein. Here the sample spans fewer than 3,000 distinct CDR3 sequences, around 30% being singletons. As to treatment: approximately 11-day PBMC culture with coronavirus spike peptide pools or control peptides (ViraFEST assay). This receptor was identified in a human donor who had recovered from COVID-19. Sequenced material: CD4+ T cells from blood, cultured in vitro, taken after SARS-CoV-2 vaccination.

The CDR3 DNA is TGCAGTGCTAGAGGGGGAGAGGGACGAGAGACCCAGTACTTC. Its protein is CSARGGEGRETQYF. The V and J genes are TRBV20-1 and TRBJ2-5; possibly TRBD1 or TRBD2 for D (5 bases each). Germline-derived CDR1 and CDR2 are DFQATT and SNEGSKA (reference sequence). V was shortened by 1 base and J by 4 bases, with 13 bases between the two germline ends. The length of the CDR3 is 14 residues.